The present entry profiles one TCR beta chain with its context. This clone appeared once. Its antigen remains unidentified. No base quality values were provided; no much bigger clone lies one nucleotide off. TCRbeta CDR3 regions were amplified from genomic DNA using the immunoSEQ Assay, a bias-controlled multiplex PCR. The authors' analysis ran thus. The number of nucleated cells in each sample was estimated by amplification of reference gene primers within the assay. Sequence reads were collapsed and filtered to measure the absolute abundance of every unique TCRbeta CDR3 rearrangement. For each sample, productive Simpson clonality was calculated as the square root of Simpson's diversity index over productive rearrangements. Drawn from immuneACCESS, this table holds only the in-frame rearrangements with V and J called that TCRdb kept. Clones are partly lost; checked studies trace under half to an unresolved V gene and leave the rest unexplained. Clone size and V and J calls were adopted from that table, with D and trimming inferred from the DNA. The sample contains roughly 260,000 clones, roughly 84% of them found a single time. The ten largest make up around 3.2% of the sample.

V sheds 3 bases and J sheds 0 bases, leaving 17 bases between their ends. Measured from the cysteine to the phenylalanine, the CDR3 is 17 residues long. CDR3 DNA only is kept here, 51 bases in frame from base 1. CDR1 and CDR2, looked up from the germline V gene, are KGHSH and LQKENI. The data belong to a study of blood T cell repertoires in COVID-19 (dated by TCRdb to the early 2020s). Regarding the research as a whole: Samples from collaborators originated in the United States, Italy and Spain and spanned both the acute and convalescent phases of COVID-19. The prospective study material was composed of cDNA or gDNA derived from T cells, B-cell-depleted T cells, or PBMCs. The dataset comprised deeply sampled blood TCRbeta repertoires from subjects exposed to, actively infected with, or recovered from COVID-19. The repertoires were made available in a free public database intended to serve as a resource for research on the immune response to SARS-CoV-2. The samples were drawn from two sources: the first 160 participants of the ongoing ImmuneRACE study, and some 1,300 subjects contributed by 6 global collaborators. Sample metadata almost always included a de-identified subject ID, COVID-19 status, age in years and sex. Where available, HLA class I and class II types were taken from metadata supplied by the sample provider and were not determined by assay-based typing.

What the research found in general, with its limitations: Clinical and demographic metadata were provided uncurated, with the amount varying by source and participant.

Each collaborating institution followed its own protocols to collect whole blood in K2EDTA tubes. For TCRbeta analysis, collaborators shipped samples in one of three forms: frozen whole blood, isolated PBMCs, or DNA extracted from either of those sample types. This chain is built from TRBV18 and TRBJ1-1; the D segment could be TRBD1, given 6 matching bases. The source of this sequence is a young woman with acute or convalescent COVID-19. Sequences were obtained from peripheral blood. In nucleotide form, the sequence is TGTGCCAGCTCACCGATGGGGGGGCGTGTTCTGAACACTGAAGCTTTCTTT. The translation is CASSPMGGRVLNTEAFF.